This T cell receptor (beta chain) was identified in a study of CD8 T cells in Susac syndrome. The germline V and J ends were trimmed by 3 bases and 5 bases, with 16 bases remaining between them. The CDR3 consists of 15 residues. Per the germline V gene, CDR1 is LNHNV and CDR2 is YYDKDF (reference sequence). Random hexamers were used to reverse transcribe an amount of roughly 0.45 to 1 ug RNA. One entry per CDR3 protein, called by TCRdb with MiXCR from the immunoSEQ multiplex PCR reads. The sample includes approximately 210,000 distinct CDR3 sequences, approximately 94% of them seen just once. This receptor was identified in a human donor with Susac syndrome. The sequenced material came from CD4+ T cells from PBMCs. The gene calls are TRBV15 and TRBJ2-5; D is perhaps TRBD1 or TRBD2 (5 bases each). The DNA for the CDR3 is TGTGCCACCAGCAGCGAGGGGTCGATCACGGAGACCCAGTACTTC. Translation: CATSSEGSITETQYF.